The 29 T cell receptor beta chains in this list originate from one sample, sequenced in a study of shared clonotypes between healthy human individuals. The naive CD8 fraction comprised CD45RO-negative cells positively selected for CCR7 and excluded terminally differentiated effector memory CD45RA+ cells. Profiled with immunoSEQ multiplex PCR; TCRdb holds only in-frame clones, not every one. Of fewer than 700,000 clones detected, 85% to 95% appear once; the ten largest clones hold around 0.12%. Input material: naive CD8+ T cells sorted from blood. Receptors originate from a woman between 25 and 40 years old in good health.

CDR3 in DNA: TGTGCCAGTACTGAAATATTCGGAAGCAGAACCTTGAATGAAAAACTGTTTTTT. Translated: CASTEIFGSRTLNEKLFF. The chain links TRBV19 to TRBJ1-4; no reliable D call. Per the germline V gene, CDR1 is LNHDA and CDR2 is SQIVND (reference sequence). This CDR3 has 18 amino acids. Trimming left V 7 bases short and J 5 bases short, with 26 bases between.

V is TRBV19 and J is TRBJ2-7; 7 positions agree with TRBD1. Germline loops: CDR1 LNHDA, CDR2 SQIVND (reference sequence). V was clipped by 2 bases and J by 7 bases; unmatched bases: 2. The CDR3 totals 12 residues. The CDR3 DNA sequence: TGTGCCAGTAGTATACAGGGGGAAGAGCAGTACTTC. It is translated as CASSIQGEEQYF.

This sequence joins TRBV11-2 and TRBJ2-7; 8 bases are a match to TRBD2. Germline values: CDR1 SGHAT, CDR2 FQNNGV. Trimming cost V 1 base and J 5 bases; bases outside gene matches: 7. The CDR3 runs 15 residues. The CDR3 region has the DNA TGTGCCAGCAGCTTAGGGAGCGGGAGCGTCGACGAGCAGTACTTC. It translates to CASSLGSGSVDEQYF.

About this clone itself: This sample also contains other DNA sequences that code for the same CDR3. The chain employs TRBV20-1 and TRBJ2-7, with a weak D call TRBD1 (5 bases). Trimming left V 1 base short and J 4 bases short, with 5 bases between. The CDR3 has 11 residues. CDR1 and CDR2 from the germline V gene are DFQATT and SNEGSKA (reference sequence). CDR3 bases: TGCAGTGCTAGAGCAGGGTACGAGCAGTACTTC. It is translated as CSARAGYEQYF.

The J gene is TRBJ2-7, the V gene TRBV4-1; D is unclear. This CDR3 spans 16 amino acids. Trimming took off 1 base at V and 2 bases at J, with 15 bases between the two ends. Germline V gene lookup returns CDR1 MGHRA and CDR2 YSYEKL. Here the CDR3 reads CASSQGHSFATYEQYF. CDR3 nucleotides: TGCGCCAGCAGCCAAGGCCATAGTTTTGCGACCTACGAGCAGTACTTC.

The chain couples TRBV7-7 to TRBJ2-1; D remains unclear. With 2 bases removed from V and 3 bases from J, the gap between germline ends came to 5 bases. Germline V CDR1 and CDR2: SSHAT, FNYEAQ (reference sequence). The length of the CDR3 is 13 residues. The CDR3 region has the DNA TGTGCCAGCAGCTTATCCGGCTACAATGAGCAGTTCTTC. This encodes CASSLSGYNEQFF.

This chain uses TRBV5-4 with TRBJ1-5; unclear D gene. Germline V gene data show CDR1 as SGHNT and CDR2 as YYREEE (reference sequence). This CDR3 region has 13 residues. The V gene lost 4 bases and the J gene lost 6 bases, with 11 bases spanning the gap. CDR3 nucleotide sequence: TGTGCCAGCAGCCCTGGTGGGTCTCAGCCCCAGCATTTT. Protein: CASSPGGSQPQHF.

J is TRBJ2-7 and V is TRBV5-1; 14 positions agree with TRBD2. The CDR3 spans 18 residues. Per germline, CDR1 SGHRS and CDR2 YFSETQ. Trimming took 2 bases from V and 6 from J; bases not matched to a gene: 13. The CDR3 protein is CASSLYPGTSGSVGEQYF. CDR3 DNA sequence: TGCGCCAGCAGCTTATACCCGGGGACTAGCGGGAGTGTAGGCGAGCAGTACTTC. Combining the CDR3 with reference TRBV5-1 and TRBJ2-7 gives the whole variable domain KAGVTQTPRYLIKTRGQQVTLSCSPISGHRSVSWYQQTPGQGLQFLFEYFSETQRNKGNFPGRFSGRQFSNSRSEMNVSTLELGDSALYLCASSLYPGTSGSVGEQYFGPGTRLTVT.

The chain uses TRBV10-3 and TRBJ1-2; the match to TRBD1 covers 7 bases. J gave up 4 bases and V 11 bases, and 10 bases lay outside the gene matches. The CDR3 totals 13 residues. Germline V gives CDR1 ENHRY, CDR2 SYGVKD. In nucleotides, the CDR3 is TGTGCCTCATCCGGGGACAGAATCTATGGCTACACCTTC. It codes for CASSGDRIYGYTF.

The chain links TRBV29-1 to TRBJ1-1; D not resolved. CDR3 size: 12 residues. The V end lost 7 bases, the J end lost 0 bases, and 9 bases lay between the germline ends. CDR1 and CDR2 (germline): SQVTM, ANQGSEA. The CDR3 here is CSGREMNTEAFF. CDR3 in DNA: TGCAGCGGGCGGGAGATGAACACTGAAGCTTTCTTT.

The chain couples TRBV4-2 to TRBJ2-7, with D possibly called TRBD1 or TRBD2 (5 bases each). The CDR3 is 15 residues long. The V and J ends lost 0 bases and 4 bases respectively, with 13 bases between them. From germline, CDR1 is LGHNA and CDR2 YNFKEQ. DNA for the CDR3: TGTGCCAGCAGCCAAGATATAGGGACCGCTTACGAGCAGTACTTC. Translated: CASSQDIGTAYEQYF.

V is TRBV29-1 and J is TRBJ2-7; unclear D gene. The CDR3 loop spans 12 amino acids. V was clipped by 7 bases and J by 6 bases, with 16 bases between them. Germline values: CDR1 SQVTM, CDR2 ANQGSEA. CDR3 region: CSALLGKGEQYF. The CDR3 DNA reads as TGCAGCGCGCTCCTTGGGAAAGGCGAGCAGTACTTC.

This clone was seen a few times. This sequence joins TRBV7-2 and TRBJ1-1; TRBD1 is a possible D gene (5 bases). The length of the CDR3 is 19 residues. The germline V gene encodes CDR1 SGHTA and CDR2 FQGNSA. Trimming pared 2 bases from V and 0 bases from J, leaving 22 bases between. CDR3 in amino acids: CASSLNPLGQAVMNTEAFF. CDR3 coding DNA: TGTGCCAGCAGCTTAAATCCCCTGGGGCAGGCTGTAATGAACACTGAAGCTTTCTTT.

The chain uses TRBV28 and TRBJ2-7, with 11 positions matching TRBD1. The CDR3 is 14 amino acids. CDR1 MDHEN and CDR2 SYDVKM come from the germline V gene. V was clipped by 10 bases and J by 4 bases; unmatched bases: 9. CDR3 in amino acids: CATNPGQGEYEQYF. CDR3 sequence (DNA): TGTGCCACCAACCCGGGACAGGGGGAGTACGAGCAGTACTTC. The full variable domain, in which reference TRBV28 and TRBJ2-7 provide the parts outside the CDR3, is DVKVTQSSRYLVKRTGEKVFLECVQDMDHENMFWYRQDPGLGLRLIYFSYDVKMKEKGDIPEGYSVSREKKERFSLILESASTNQTSMYLCATNPGQGEYEQYFGPGTRLTVT.

V usage is TRBV6-5 and J usage is TRBJ1-2; D is ambiguous. Per germline, CDR1 MNHEY and CDR2 SVGAGI. Trimming left V 6 bases short and J 8 bases short, with 16 bases between. There are 13 residues in the CDR3. CDR3 residues: CASRPTSGDGYTF. CDR3 DNA: TGTGCCAGCAGGCCGACCTCGGGTGACGGCTACACCTTC.

CDR3 bases: TGTGCCAGCAGCTTGGGGGACAGTGAAGCTTTCTTT. It encodes CASSLGDSEAFF. The chain carries TRBV7-9 and TRBJ1-1, with 7 nucleotides matching TRBD1. CDR3 length equals 12 residues. With 3 bases clipped from V and 7 bases from J, the junction kept 2 bases outside the gene matches. Germline V lookup: CDR1 SEHNR, CDR2 FQNEAQ (reference sequence).

The chain uses TRBV5-4 and TRBJ2-1; D is unclear. V was shortened by 6 bases and J by 8 bases, with 9 bases between the two germline ends. In germline, CDR1 is SGHNT, CDR2 YYREEE (reference sequence). The CDR3 covers 11 residues. CDR3 coding DNA: TGTGCCAGCATGTCGTCCCATGAGCAGTTCTTC. This sequence encodes CASMSSHEQFF.

V gene TRBV5-4 combines with J gene TRBJ2-1, with D unclear. Germline assignment: CDR1 SGHNT and CDR2 YYREEE (reference sequence). CDR3 length equals 15 residues. Between the trimmed V and J ends, which lost 2 bases and 5 bases, there was a span of 14 bases. CDR3 sequence reads: CASSFALRRDNEQFF. Here the CDR3 DNA reads TGTGCCAGCAGCTTTGCGTTGAGACGGGACAATGAGCAGTTCTTC. Drawing the rest from reference TRBV5-4 and TRBJ2-1, the complete variable domain is ETGVTQSPTHLIKTRGQQVTLRCSSQSGHNTVSWYQQALGQGPQFIFQYYREEENGRGNFPPRFSGLQFPNYSSELNVNALELDDSALYLCASSFALRRDNEQFFGPGTRLTVL.

The rearrangement joins TRBV15 to TRBJ2-1, with 10 bases matching TRBD2. After removal of 5 bases from V and 4 bases from J, the junction contained 8 bases not matched to a gene. This CDR3 spans 16 amino acids. Germline assignment: CDR1 LNHNV and CDR2 YYDKDF (reference sequence). The CDR3 here is CATSARTSGLYNEQFF. The CDR3 DNA sequence: TGTGCCACCAGCGCCCGGACTAGCGGTCTATACAATGAGCAGTTCTTC.

The rearrangement links TRBV27 to TRBJ2-1; 7 positions match TRBD1. V dropped 5 bases and J dropped 3; count of bases not matched to a gene: 4. Germline lookup yields CDR1 MNHEY and CDR2 SMNVEV (reference sequence). This CDR3 spans 14 amino acids. The CDR3 reads CASSVDRIYNEQFF. The CDR3 nucleotides are TGTGCCAGCAGTGTGGACAGGATCTACAATGAGCAGTTCTTC.

CDR3 nucleotides: TGCAGCGTTGTGTACTCCGATAACTATGGCTACACCTTC. Protein sequence: CSVVYSDNYGYTF. The chain couples TRBV29-1 to TRBJ1-2; D is unclear. V was cut by 4 bases and J by 1 base, with 10 bases left in between. This CDR3 has 13 amino acids. Germline V gene data show CDR1 as SQVTM and CDR2 as ANQGSEA.

This chain links TRBV7-9 with TRBJ2-2; D unresolved. V lost 2 bases and J lost 0, with 10 bases in between. The germline CDR1 and CDR2 sequences are SEHNR and FQNEAQ (reference sequence). The CDR3 has 16 amino acids. The DNA of the CDR3 is TGTGCCAGCAGCTTAATCGCAGCCTCGAACACCGGGGAGCTGTTTTTT. It codes for CASSLIAASNTGELFF.

The rearrangement links TRBV11-2 to TRBJ2-1; D is unresolved. Germline V lookup: CDR1 SGHAT, CDR2 FQNNGV. The CDR3 runs to 15 residues. V gave up 5 bases and J gave up 8 bases, with 19 bases separating them. The CDR3 sequence is CASSLWARFGDEQFF. In DNA form, the CDR3 reads TGTGCCAGCAGCCTCTGGGCTAGATTTGGCGATGAGCAGTTCTTC.

The J gene is TRBJ2-2, the V gene TRBV19; D gene unclear. Germline V CDR1 and CDR2: LNHDA, SQIVND (reference sequence). CDR3 size: 15 residues. The V gene lost 7 bases and the J gene lost 3 bases, with 15 bases spanning the gap. CDR3 protein: CASTPEGSYTGELFF. The CDR3 nucleotides read TGTGCCAGTACCCCCGAAGGGTCTTACACCGGGGAGCTGTTTTTT. The full variable domain, in which reference TRBV19 and TRBJ2-2 provide the parts outside the CDR3, is DGGITQSPKYLFRKEGQNVTLSCEQNLNHDAMYWYRQDPGQGLRLIYYSQIVNDFQKGDIAEGYSVSREKKESFPLTVTSAQKNPTAFYLCASTPEGSYTGELFFGEGSRLTVL.

V gene TRBV28 combines with J gene TRBJ2-5; 10 positions agree with TRBD2. The germline gives CDR1 MDHEN, CDR2 SYDVKM. There are 15 residues in the CDR3. With 4 bases clipped from V and 3 bases from J, the junction kept 5 bases outside the gene matches. The CDR3 here is CASSSTLAGEETQYF. The CDR3 DNA is TGTGCCAGCAGTTCGACCCTAGCGGGAGAAGAGACCCAGTACTTC.

This chain joins TRBV7-9 and TRBJ1-1; no definite D call. CDR1 SEHNR and CDR2 FQNEAQ come from the germline V gene (reference sequence). V was clipped by 4 bases and J by 2 bases, with 14 bases between them. The CDR3 has 15 residues. The CDR3 DNA is TGTGCCAGCAGCTCCATTCATCACGGCAACACTGAAGCTTTCTTT. Protein: CASSSIHHGNTEAFF.

Regarding this clone: This same CDR3 is encoded by further DNA sequences in the sample. V and J are TRBV18 and TRBJ2-5, with unresolved D. The CDR3 is made up of 14 amino acids. Trimming removed 3 bases at V and 2 bases at J, with 10 bases between. The V gene's germline CDR1 is KGHSH and CDR2 LQKENI. The CDR3 protein is CASSPGSLQETQYF. CDR3 coding DNA: TGTGCCAGCTCACCCGGCTCCTTGCAAGAGACCCAGTACTTC.

This clone was observed a single time. The chain recombines TRBV11-2 with TRBJ2-3; 9 bases map to TRBD2. V was pared by 1 base and J by 4 bases, with 6 bases of the junction left unmatched. The CDR3 totals 16 residues. Germline assignment: CDR1 SGHAT and CDR2 FQNNGV. This chain's CDR3 is CASSLGAGGSSDTQYF. The CDR3 DNA is TGTGCCAGCAGCTTAGGAGCGGGAGGTAGTTCAGATACGCAGTATTTT.

J is TRBJ1-2 and V is TRBV28, with 11 nucleotides matching TRBD1. CDR1 is MDHEN and CDR2 is SYDVKM in the germline V gene. With V trimmed by 5 bases and J by 5 bases, 7 bases remained unmatched. This CDR3 comprises 15 residues. The CDR3 sequence is CASSPRGQGGYGYTF. DNA for the CDR3: TGTGCCAGCAGTCCGAGGGGACAGGGGGGTTATGGCTACACCTTC.